This passage covers 28 T cell receptor beta chains from one sample sequenced in a study of identical twins. One entry per CDR3 protein, called by TCRdb with MiXCR from the 5' RACE reads. Of 1,800,000 or so distinct CDR3 sequences listed, around 33% are singletons. What was sequenced was cord blood. The receptors were sampled from a newborn girl in good health.

The chain has TRBV3-1 and TRBJ2-7; tentative D call: TRBD1 (6 bases). The CDR3 is made up of 14 amino acids. Per germline, CDR1 LGHDT and CDR2 YNNKEL (reference sequence). Trimming took 3 bases from V and 2 from J, leaving 11 bases between them. The CDR3 is CASSHNRVPYEQYF. CDR3 bases: TGTGCCAGCAGCCACAACAGGGTTCCCTACGAGCAGTACTTC.

The rearrangement links TRBV5-1 to TRBJ1-1; weak D call: TRBD1 (6 bases). Trimming left V 4 bases short and J 0 bases short, with 19 bases between. The CDR3 runs 17 residues. Germline CDR1 is SGHRS and CDR2 is YFSETQ. CDR3 in DNA: TGCGCCAGCAGCCCGCAGGGGTTGGAGGAAATGAACACTGAAGCTTTCTTT. It is translated as CASSPQGLEEMNTEAFF.

The table lists this clonotype with a few counts. The chain is built from TRBV24-1 and TRBJ2-3, with 7 bases matching TRBD1. The germline gives CDR1 KGHDR, CDR2 SFDVKD. The CDR3 runs 17 residues. V lost 3 bases to trimming and J lost 1 base; unmatched junction nucleotides: 9. CDR3 nucleotide sequence: TGTGCCACCAGTGATCTCCCCGGGACAGTTCGCACAGATACGCAGTATTTT. It encodes CATSDLPGTVRTDTQYF.

The gene calls are TRBV7-2 and TRBJ2-5, with 9 bases that match TRBD2. V was pared by 2 bases and J by 3 bases, with 7 bases of the junction left unmatched. Per germline, CDR1 SGHTA and CDR2 FQGNSA. The CDR3 contains 16 residues. CDR3 sequence: CASSLFRGLAEETQYF. CDR3 nucleotide sequence: TGTGCCAGCAGCTTATTCCGGGGACTAGCTGAAGAGACCCAGTACTTC.

This clonotype came up a few times. The gene calls are TRBV12-3 or TRBV12-4 and TRBJ1-1; 7 bases line up with TRBD1. CDR3 size: 16 residues. V dropped 4 bases and J dropped 1; count of bases not matched to a gene: 9. The CDR3, as DNA: TGTGCCAGCAGTTCCCACTGGACAGGCCAGAACACTGAAGCTTTCTTT. Its translation is CASSSHWTGQNTEAFF.

The J gene is TRBJ1-5, the V gene TRBV20-1; D unresolved. Trimming stripped 0 bases from V and 2 bases from J, with 8 bases between. CDR1 DFQATT and CDR2 SNEGSKA come from the germline V gene (reference sequence). This CDR3 has 14 residues. CDR3 sequence reads: CSAREAEGNQPQHF. As DNA, the CDR3 is TGCAGTGCTAGAGAGGCGGAGGGCAATCAGCCCCAGCATTTT.

The rearrangement joins TRBV20-1 to TRBJ2-3, with 11 bases fitting TRBD2. The junction had 8 bases not matched to a gene; V was cut back by 3 bases and J by 0 bases. The CDR3 sequence is 17 residues long. Germline V lookup: CDR1 DFQATT, CDR2 SNEGSKA (reference sequence). CDR3 nucleotide sequence: TGCAGTGCTAGGCCCCCACTAGCGGGAGTGAGCACAGATACGCAGTATTTT. Translating it yields CSARPPLAGVSTDTQYF.

This clonotype was recorded once. The chain combines TRBV7-6 with TRBJ2-1, with D hard to call. Germline V lookup: CDR1 SGHVS, CDR2 FNYEAQ. With 1 base removed from V and 10 bases from J, the gap between germline ends came to 14 bases. The CDR3 has 14 residues. DNA of the CDR3: TGTGCCAGCAGCTTAGTTGGGCCCCGCGACGAGCAGTTCTTC. It codes for CASSLVGPRDEQFF.

The V gene is TRBV5-1, the J gene TRBJ2-3, with TRBD2 matching 14 bases. This CDR3 contains 17 residues. Germline trimming cut 4 bases from V and 5 bases from J; bases unmatched to any gene: 9. Germline CDR1 SGHRS, CDR2 YFSETQ. For the CDR3, the DNA is TGCGCCAGCAGCCTTTGGACTAGCGGGAGGCGGCGAGATACGCAGTATTTT. The encoded protein is CASSLWTSGRRRDTQYF.

This clonotype has just a few counts. The chain has TRBV6-1 and TRBJ1-2; no definite D call. Trimming removed 4 bases from V and 8 bases from J, with 5 bases in between. The CDR3 has 10 amino acids. Germline CDR1 and CDR2: MNHNS and SASEGT. The CDR3 is CASSAEGYTF. CDR3 nucleotide sequence: TGTGCCAGCAGTGCCGAGGGCTACACCTTC.

The V and J genes are TRBV12-3 or TRBV12-4 and TRBJ1-1; D unclear. The length of the CDR3 is 13 residues. Trimming took off 6 bases at V and 6 bases at J, with 14 bases between the two ends. The CDR3 bases are TGTGCCAGCAGAACCCCCCAGGAGTCTGAAGCTTTCTTT. Residues: CASRTPQESEAFF.

The chain is built from TRBV18 and TRBJ2-3; D possibly corresponds to TRBD2 (6 bases). The V end lost 4 bases, the J end lost 2 bases, and 16 bases lay between the germline ends. Looked up from germline, CDR1 is KGHSH and CDR2 is LQKENI. This CDR3 spans 16 amino acids. The CDR3 nucleotides read TGTGCCAGCTCACGGGAGAGAACGGGAGTCACAGATACGCAGTATTTT. It is translated as CASSRERTGVTDTQYF.

V and J are TRBV10-2 and TRBJ1-2; D might be TRBD1 (6 bases). Between the trimmed V and J ends, which lost 5 bases and 1 base, there was a span of 20 bases. In germline, CDR1 is WSHSY, CDR2 SAAADI. The CDR3 runs 17 residues. CDR3 nucleotide sequence: TGCGCCAGCAGTCGGGGGCTGGTCAGGAACGGTAACTATGGCTACACCTTC. Translation gives CASSRGLVRNGNYGYTF.

Of note for this clonotype: Germline and junction disagree at one end, which may indicate a read error. The chain employs TRBV7-7 and TRBJ2-5, with unresolved D. This CDR3 spans 15 amino acids. Germline values: CDR1 SSHAT, CDR2 FNYEAQ (reference sequence). The CDR3 coding sequence is TGTGCTAGCAGCGCCCGACTCCTACAACAAGAGACCCAGTACTTC. It translates to CASSARLLQQETQYF.

This clonotype was observed a handful of times. The CDR3, as DNA: TGTGCCATCAGTGAAGGGAATGGCTACACCTTC. Protein product: CAISEGNGYTF. The chain couples TRBV10-3 to TRBJ1-2; no firm D call. Trimming stripped 3 bases from V and 6 bases from J, with 5 bases between. The CDR3 covers 11 residues. Germline-derived CDR1 and CDR2 are ENHRY and SYGVKD.

The sample holds a few counts of this clonotype. This sequence joins TRBV20-1 and TRBJ2-7; D unclear. Trimming took 0 bases from V and 1 from J, leaving 10 bases between them. Germline V gives CDR1 DFQATT, CDR2 SNEGSKA (reference sequence). The CDR3 is 14 amino acids. This CDR3 is CSARDPSLSYEQYF. DNA for the CDR3: TGCAGTGCTAGAGATCCATCGCTGTCCTACGAGCAGTACTTC.

In its sample, this clonotype was seen a few times. The chain employs TRBV20-1 and TRBJ2-5, with D possibly being TRBD1 or TRBD2 (5 bases each). Germline lookup yields CDR1 DFQATT and CDR2 SNEGSKA (reference sequence). Trimming took 3 bases from V and 0 from J, leaving 17 bases between them. The CDR3 is 16 amino acids. DNA for the CDR3: TGCAGTGCTAGGGAAATGGGACCGCAGTACCAAGAGACCCAGTACTTC. It specifies CSAREMGPQYQETQYF.

The chain has TRBV4-1 and TRBJ1-1; a possible D gene is TRBD1 (5 bases). The V end lost 8 bases, the J end lost 6 bases, and 10 bases lay between the germline ends. Germline V CDR1 and CDR2: MGHRA, YSYEKL. The CDR3 has 11 residues. The chain's CDR3 is CASYSGPEAFF. CDR3 nucleotides: TGCGCCAGCTACTCAGGGCCTGAAGCTTTCTTT.

This chain joins TRBV14 and TRBJ2-3; D unresolved. CDR1 is SGHDN, CDR2 FVKESK, per germline. V lost 1 base and J lost 0, with 8 bases in between. The CDR3 is 15 amino acids. CDR3 in DNA: TGTGCCAGCAGCCAAGCCCCATACAGCACAGATACGCAGTATTTT. Protein sequence: CASSQAPYSTDTQYF.

CDR3 region: CASSRTKKGNYGYTF. CDR3 DNA sequence: TGTGCCAGCAGCCGGACCAAAAAGGGAAACTATGGCTACACCTTC. The V and J genes are TRBV12-3 or TRBV12-4 and TRBJ1-2, with unresolved D. CDR3 length equals 15 residues. Trimming pared 6 bases from V and 2 bases from J, leaving 16 bases between.

This CDR3 reads CASSLATETGVLYGYTF. The CDR3 DNA reads as TGTGCCAGCAGCTTAGCTACCGAAACAGGGGTACTCTATGGCTACACCTTC. The rearrangement uses TRBV11-2 and TRBJ1-2, with 7 bases aligning to TRBD1. Unmatched junction bases numbered 12, after V lost 1 base and J lost 4 bases. This CDR3 is 17 amino acids long. CDR1 is SGHAT, CDR2 FQNNGV, per germline.

The CDR3 bases are TGTGCCTCTAGTGACAGGGCTCTTGGCACAGATACGCAGTATTTT. Translating gives CASSDRALGTDTQYF. The chain combines TRBV10-3 with TRBJ2-3, with 7 bases identical to TRBD1. The length of the CDR3 is 15 residues. CDR1 is ENHRY and CDR2 is SYGVKD in the germline V gene. V shed 11 bases, J shed 1 base, and the junction held 12 bases outside the gene matches.

This clonotype showed up just a few times. V and J are TRBV7-2 and TRBJ2-7, with a possible D match to TRBD1 (5 bases). This CDR3 has 15 residues. The V end was cut by 4 bases, the J end by 0 bases, with 13 bases between. From germline, CDR1 is SGHTA and CDR2 FQGNSA. CDR3 in DNA: TGTGCCAGCAGCTCCCGGTGGGGCTTCTCCTACGAGCAGTACTTC. It yields the protein CASSSRWGFSYEQYF.

This clonotype appeared a few times. The V and J genes are TRBV12-3 or TRBV12-4 and TRBJ1-2; tentative D call: TRBD1 (5 bases). V was shortened by 3 bases and J by 5 bases, with 16 bases between the two germline ends. This CDR3 is built from 15 residues. For the CDR3, the DNA is TGTGCCAGCAGTTTGCCCCGGGGACTGTTTTATGGCTACACCTTC. Encoded protein: CASSLPRGLFYGYTF.

Remarks on this clonotype: Since a much larger clone is just one base distant, this may be a read error. The CDR3 spells CASSSEAGGPADTQYF. The CDR3 DNA follows: TGTGCCAGCAGTTCGGAAGCGGGAGGGCCGGCAGATACGCAGTATTTT. The genes are TRBV12-3 or TRBV12-4 and TRBJ2-3; 10 bases match TRBD2. With 4 bases clipped from V and 4 bases from J, the junction kept 8 bases outside the gene matches. CDR3 length: 16 residues.

CDR3 coding DNA: TGTGCCATCAGTGGGGACCCCCTAGGCAATGAGCAGTTCTTC. Its translation: CAISGDPLGNEQFF. The chain couples TRBV10-3 to TRBJ2-1; D possibly uses TRBD1 or TRBD2 (5 bases each). CDR1 ENHRY and CDR2 SYGVKD come from the germline V gene. The CDR3 has 14 residues. V was cut by 4 bases and J by 6 bases, with 13 bases left in between.

V is TRBV6-6 and J is TRBJ1-5, with D maybe TRBD1 (5 bases). CDR1 and CDR2 (germline): MNHNY, SVGAGI (reference sequence). The V end lost 7 bases, the J end lost 2 bases, and 9 bases lay between the germline ends. CDR3 length: 13 residues. The CDR3 bases are TGTGCCAGCACCCCAGGGCGCAATCAGCCCCAGCATTTT. The encoded protein is CASTPGRNQPQHF.

This clonotype has at least ten counts. The V and J genes are TRBV5-1 and TRBJ2-5; D might be TRBD1 (6 bases). The V gene's germline CDR1 is SGHRS and CDR2 YFSETQ. Trimming cost V 0 bases and J 4 bases, with 13 bases left between them. The CDR3 extends over 15 amino acids. The CDR3 coding sequence is TGCGCCAGCAGCTTGGGTACACAGGGTGGAGAGACCCAGTACTTC. It codes for CASSLGTQGGETQYF. Variable domain in full (rest from reference TRBV5-1 and TRBJ2-5): KAGVTQTPRYLIKTRGQQVTLSCSPISGHRSVSWYQQTPGQGLQFLFEYFSETQRNKGNFPGRFSGRQFSNSRSEMNVSTLELGDSALYLCASSLGTQGGETQYFGPGTRLLVL.